This T cell receptor (beta chain) was found in a study of Graves' ophthalmopathy and Graves' hyperthyroidism. The germline V and J ends were trimmed by 1 base and 5 bases, with 13 bases remaining between them. Germline CDR1 and CDR2: SGHRS and YFSETQ. The CDR3 runs 14 residues. Investigators amplified TCR beta CDR3 regions from RNA transcripts. The first-round RT-PCR employed HTBI primers together with the Qiagen OneStep RT-PCR kit. A multiplex PCR was then performed as the second round. TCRdb recomputed calls from the multiplex PCR reads with MiXCR, one row per CDR3 protein. The data show about 640,000 distinct CDR3 sequences, over 40% seen once. This clonotype was picked up many times.

Sequenced material: peripheral blood. V is TRBV5-1 and J is TRBJ2-7, with D possibly TRBD2 on 5 matching bases. The receptor was isolated from an adult man with Graves' ophthalmopathy. The CDR3 here is CASSLSLTGNEQYF. The CDR3 DNA follows: TGCGCCAGCAGCTTGAGTTTAACGGGGAACGAGCAGTACTTC.